The clone carrying this TCR beta chain was seen many times. The antigen is unknown. V was cut by 3 bases and J by 7 bases, with 5 bases left in between. CDR3 length equals 12 residues. The germline CDR1 and CDR2 sequences are SGDLS and YYNGEE. Overall study results and limits: The TCR gene usage of tumor memory CD4+ T cells clustered together with blood and lymph node memory CD4+ cells and with lymph node naive CD4+ cells.

MiXCR, applied by TCRdb to the 5' RACE reads, yields one record per CDR3 protein. Counted here are 62,000 or so distinct CDR3 sequences, roughly 22% occurring once; the ten biggest clones make up about 3%. This receptor was obtained from a female donor with breast cancer. Source material: memory CD4+ T cells sorted from a lymph node. Subset defined: memory CD4+ T cells, CD4+CD45RO+CD25-. The chain combines TRBV9 with TRBJ1-6; D remains unclear. As DNA, the CDR3 is TGTGCCAGCAGCGCCACGAATTCACCCCTCCACTTT. Amino acids: CASSATNSPLHF. The full variable domain, completed using reference TRBV9 and TRBJ1-6, is DSGVTQTPKHLITATGQRVTLRCSPRSGDLSVYWYQQSLDQGLQFLIQYYNGEERAKGNILERFSAQQFPDLHSELNLSSLELGDSALYFCASSATNSPLHFGNGTRLTVT.